Listed below are T cell receptor beta chains from one sample, sequenced in a study of human T cells and chemical hapten exposure. TCRdb analysed the RACE reads with MiXCR anew, one entry per CDR3 protein. The sample carries more than 80,000 distinct CDR3 sequences, about 8% recorded once. The sample consisted of whole blood, taken in connection with sensitization to the hapten diphenylcyclopropenone (DPC). The receptors derive from a woman aged 25 to 45 with alopecia areata. Some clones in this sample may be carry-over from other donors' samples. CDR3s include the opening cysteine and the closing phenylalanine or tryptophan. D genes are given only for firm matches. Some rows have no size entry. The others give once, few or many, or a class for an expanded clone.

TRBJ2-5	many	NA	TRBV18	TGTGCCAGCTCACCTGGTAGAGAGACCCAGTACTTC	CASSPGRETQYF
TRBJ1-5	many	NA	TRBV18	TGTGCCAGCTCAGTCGATAGCAATCAGCCCCAGCATTTT	CASSVDSNQPQHF
TRBJ1-1	NA	NA	TRBV11-3	TGTGCCAGCAGCTTATCAGGTATCACTGAAGCTTTCTTT	CASSLSGITEAFF
TRBJ2-5	many	NA	TRBV2	TGTGCCAGCAGTATTCTTCGTTTAGAGACCCAGTACTTC	CASSILRLETQYF
TRBJ2-5	many	TRBD2	TRBV7-7	TGTGCTAGCAGCCCTCGACTAGCGGGGGCTCTCGCTGGGACCCAGTACTTC	CASSPRLAGALAGTQYF
TRBJ1-5	NA	NA	TRBV7-8	TGTGCCAGCAGCTCGATCAGTTATAGCAATCAGCCCCAGCATTTT	CASSSISYSNQPQHF
TRBJ1-1	few	NA	TRBV6-1	TGTGCCAGCAGCTTGATCATCCGATCTGAAGCTTTCTTT	CASSLIIRSEAFF
TRBJ2-1	few	TRBD2	TRBV29-1	TGCAGCGTTGAAGAGCGGGAGACCATCTACAATGAGCAGTTCTTC	CSVEERETIYNEQFF
TRBJ1-1	many	NA	TRBV29-1	TGCAGCGTTGAAGACGGGGAGATGCCTGAAGCTTTCTTT	CSVEDGEMPEAFF
TRBJ1-2	few	NA	TRBV6-5	TGTGCCAGCAGTACGACAGTTACGTCCCACTATGGCTACACCTTC	CASSTTVTSHYGYTF
TRBJ2-7	NA	NA	TRBV2	TGTGCTTGGGGGGAGCTATCCTACGAGCAGTACTTC	CAWGELSYEQYF
TRBJ2-7	many	NA	TRBV12-3/TRBV12-4	TGTGCCAGCAGTTCCCGGGGCTACGAGCAGTACTTC	CASSSRGYEQYF
TRBJ2-6	many	NA	TRBV29-1	TGCAGCGTCGGACAGCTTTCTGGGGCCAACGTCCTGACTTTC	CSVGQLSGANVLTF
TRBJ2-4	many	TRBD2	TRBV3-1	TGTGCCAGCAGCCAAGGTACTAGCGGGCTAAAGATTCAGTACTTC	CASSQGTSGLKIQYF
TRBJ1-3	few	NA	TRBV25-1	TGTGCCAGCAGGAGCTCTGGAAACACCATATATTTT	CASRSSGNTIYF
TRBJ2-2	NA	NA	TRBV7-2	TGTGCCAGCAGCTTACTAGCGTCGAACACCGGGGAGCTGTTTTTT	CASSLLASNTGELFF
TRBJ1-1	NA	NA	TRBV5-1	TGCGCCAGCAGCCCCTGGGACGGCTTGAACACTGAAGCTTTCTTT	CASSPWDGLNTEAFF
TRBJ2-6	many	TRBD1	TRBV7-9	TGTGCCAGCAGCGGCCCAACGAGGGACAGGGGGGGCTCTGGGGCCAACGTCCTGACTTTC	CASSGPTRDRGGSGANVLTF
TRBJ2-1	many	NA	TRBV29-1	TGCAGCGTTGCTGAGCGGGATGAGCAGTTCTTC	CSVAERDEQFF
TRBJ1-4	NA	TRBD1	TRBV7-9	TGTGCCAGCAGCCAGACAGGGTGGCCTGAAAAACTGTTTTTT	CASSQTGWPEKLFF
TRBJ2-7	NA	NA	TRBV12-3/TRBV12-4	TGTGCCAGCAGCCTGTACGAGTCCGGGCACGCGTTGTACGAGCAGTACTTC	CASSLYESGHALYEQYF
TRBJ2-5	few	NA	TRBV20-1	TGCAGTGCTAGAGCTCTTTCCGGCTTCCCAGAGACCCAGTACTTC	CSARALSGFPETQYF
TRBJ2-3	many	NA	TRBV20-1	TGCAGTGCTAGTCCCGGAGATACGCAGTATTTT	CSASPGDTQYF
TRBJ2-3	NA	NA	TRBV5-4	TGTGCCAGCAGCTATGGGCGGGGAGCTACGCAGTATTTT	CASSYGRGATQYF
TRBJ1-1	NA	NA	TRBV29-1	TGCAGCGTCAATCTAGGGAACACTGAAGCTTTCTTT	CSVNLGNTEAFF
TRBJ2-3	many	NA	TRBV27	TGTGCCAGCAGTTTTGGTCTGGGGACAGATACGCAGTATTTT	CASSFGLGTDTQYF
TRBJ2-7	many	TRBD1	TRBV7-9	TGTGCCAGCAGACGAGACAGGGTCGAGCAGTACTTC	CASRRDRVEQYF
TRBJ2-7	few	NA	TRBV2	TGTGCCAGCGGGGGGACATCCACCTACGAGCAGTACTTC	CASGGTSTYEQYF
TRBJ2-3	few	TRBD2	TRBV5-1	TGCGCCAGCAGCCCTAGAGCGGGGATGGCGGATACGCAGTATTTT	CASSPRAGMADTQYF
TRBJ1-1	NA	TRBD1	TRBV27	TGTGCCAGCAGTTCCCGACAGGGCTGGGGAGCTTTCTTT	CASSSRQGWGAFF
TRBJ1-2	few	NA	TRBV5-1	TGCGCCAGCAGCTTGGTGGATGGTGGCTACACCTTC	CASSLVDGGYTF
TRBJ1-5	few	TRBD1	TRBV2	TGTGCCAGCCGACCTGACAGGGGCAATCAGCCCCAGCATTTT	CASRPDRGNQPQHF
TRBJ1-5	many	TRBD1	TRBV3-1	TGTGCCAGCAGCCAGACAGGGGGCGCAAGGTTGGGTCAGCCCCAGCATTTT	CASSQTGGARLGQPQHF
TRBJ2-3	few	NA	TRBV15	TGTGCCACCAGCAGAGATCGGGTGATGGGCACAGATACGCAGTATTTT	CATSRDRVMGTDTQYF
TRBJ1-1	many	NA	TRBV20-1	TGCAGTGCTAGATATCAGGGGATAACTGAAGCTTTCTTT	CSARYQGITEAFF
TRBJ1-1	NA	NA	TRBV23-1	TGCGCCAGCATTCCCAGAGCCGGGATCTCGAACACTGAAGCTTTCTTT	CASIPRAGISNTEAFF
TRBJ2-7	many	NA	TRBV4-1	TGCGCCAGCAGCCAGGGCCTCGACAGGTACGAGCAGTACTTC	CASSQGLDRYEQYF
TRBJ2-3	many	TRBD1	TRBV6-4	TGTGCCAGCAGTCGGGACAGTTCCACAGATACGCAGTATTTT	CASSRDSSTDTQYF
TRBJ1-4	many	NA	TRBV18	TGTGCCAGCTCACCATCAACAGCGCTAGTGAACCTTAATGAAAAACTGTTTTTT	CASSPSTALVNLNEKLFF
TRBJ2-1	few	NA	TRBV6-1	TGTGCCAGCAGTCGGCATGAGCAGTTCTTC	CASSRHEQFF